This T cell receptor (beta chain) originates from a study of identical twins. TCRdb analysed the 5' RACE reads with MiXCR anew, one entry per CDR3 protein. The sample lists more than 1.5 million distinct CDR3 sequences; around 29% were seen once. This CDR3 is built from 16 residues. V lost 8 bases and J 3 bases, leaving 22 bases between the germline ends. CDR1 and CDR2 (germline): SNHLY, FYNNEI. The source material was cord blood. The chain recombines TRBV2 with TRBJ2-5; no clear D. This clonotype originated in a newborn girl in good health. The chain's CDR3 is CASEKRTAWTEETQYF. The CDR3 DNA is TGTGCCAGCGAGAAAAGGACGGCGTGGACGGAAGAGACCCAGTACTTC. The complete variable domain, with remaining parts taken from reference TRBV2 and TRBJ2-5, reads EPEVTQTPSHQVTQMGQEVILRCVPISNHLYFYWYRQILGQKVEFLVSFYNNEISEKSEIFDDQFSVERPDGSNFTLKIRSTKLEDSAMYFCASEKRTAWTEETQYFGPGTRLLVL.